These 8 T cell receptor beta chains came from one sample sequenced in a study of spatial heterogeneity in lung cancer. TCRdb re-analysed the 5' RACE reads in MiXCR, keeping a single row per CDR3 protein. The table lists around 41,000 distinct CDR3 sequences, 6.5% to 7% of them singletons. The sample's time point: sample taken at primary tumor resection. The sequences come from PBMCs, collected at surgery. These receptor sequences come from a female donor with early-stage non-small cell lung cancer.

The V gene is TRBV20-1, the J gene TRBJ2-7, with TRBD1 matching 9 bases. Germline V gene data show CDR1 as DFQATT and CDR2 as SNEGSKA (reference sequence). V was clipped by 4 bases and J by 3 bases; unmatched bases: 7. CDR3 size: 14 residues. The CDR3 region is CSATRTGDRYEQYF. The CDR3 nucleotides read TGCAGTGCTACCCGGACAGGGGACCGCTACGAGCAGTACTTC.

V is TRBV7-2 and J is TRBJ1-5, with TRBD1 matching 10 bases. The length of the CDR3 is 17 residues. V gave up 5 bases and J gave up 5 bases; unmatched junction bases: 12. Germline V gene data show CDR1 as SGHTA and CDR2 as FQGNSA. The CDR3 region has the DNA TGTGCCAGCAGCAGCAGATTTTCCGGGACAGGGGATCAGCCCCAGCATTTT. Translating it yields CASSSRFSGTGDQPQHF.

This clonotype was picked up a small number of times. The rearrangement links TRBV20-1 to TRBJ2-1; 8 nucleotides agree with TRBD1. V lost 4 bases to trimming and J lost 2 bases; unmatched junction nucleotides: 1. The CDR3 sequence is 13 residues long. Germline-derived CDR1 and CDR2 are DFQATT and SNEGSKA (reference sequence). The CDR3 protein is CSATQGAYNEQFF. The CDR3 region has the DNA TGCAGTGCTACACAGGGGGCCTACAATGAGCAGTTCTTC.

The V gene is TRBV13, the J gene TRBJ2-7; 8 nucleotides align to TRBD2. Germline V CDR1 and CDR2: PRHDT, FYEKMQ (reference sequence). V was pared by 3 bases and J by 3 bases, with 4 bases of the junction left unmatched. The CDR3 covers 14 residues. CDR3 amino acids: CASSLRGGNYEQYF. The CDR3 DNA reads TGTGCCAGCAGCTTGCGCGGGGGGAACTACGAGCAGTACTTC.

A remark on this clonotype: An end of the junction does not agree with germline; a read error may underlie this. The J gene is TRBJ1-2, the V gene TRBV7-2; no reliable D call. Per germline, CDR1 SGHTA and CDR2 FQGNSA. CDR3 size: 14 residues. This CDR3 is CPSSRGPINYGYTF. The CDR3 coding sequence is TGTCCCAGCAGCAGAGGGCCGATTAACTATGGCTACACCTTC.

This clonotype was seen repeatedly, ten times or more. The J gene is TRBJ2-1, the V gene TRBV12-3 or TRBV12-4; possibly TRBD2 for D (7 bases). The CDR3 spans 15 residues. Trimming stripped 0 bases from V and 4 bases from J, with 10 bases between. CDR3 bases: TGTGCCAGCAGTTTAGCGCGGGGGCATTACAATGAGCAGTTCTTC. This encodes CASSLARGHYNEQFF.

This clonotype has a count of ten or more. The chain uses TRBV10-3 and TRBJ2-7; the match to TRBD2 covers 7 bases. Germline V lookup: CDR1 ENHRY, CDR2 SYGVKD. The CDR3 is 14 amino acids. The ends lost 4 bases at V and 6 bases at J; junction bases unmatched: 9. The CDR3 DNA sequence: TGTGCCATCAGTGTGGGTAACCGGGAGGCCGAGCAGTACTTC. Translation: CAISVGNREAEQYF.

This clonotype was counted ten times or more. The CDR3 sequence: CASSLAGRGPLHF. The CDR3 nucleotides read TGTGCCAGCAGCCTCGCGGGACGGGGGCCCCTCCACTTT. The chain is built from TRBV3-1 and TRBJ1-6; tentative D call: TRBD1 (5 bases). The CDR3 covers 13 residues. Trimming removed 4 bases from V and 13 bases from J, with 14 bases in between. Germline assignment: CDR1 LGHDT and CDR2 YNNKEL (reference sequence).